These 2 T cell receptor beta chains were all obtained from the same sample, sequenced in a study of CXCR3-negative and CXCR3-positive naive CD8 T cells. Study outcomes and limitations: Naive cells with CXCR3 showed TRB CDR3s that were more hydrophobic than those in CXCR3-negative naive cells.

The authors made the TRB cDNA libraries by 5' RACE using UMI labels. Reprocessing the 5' RACE reads, TCRdb reports a single entry for every CDR3 protein and omits DNA. The sample's table shows 80,000 to 100,000 distinct CDR3 sequences. Their antigen targets remain unknown. Sequences were obtained from naive CXCR3+ CD8+ T cells from blood. The subset is: CD45RO-CCR7+CD27+CD95- naive CD8+ T cells expressing CXCR3 (TNR3+). Every receptor here comes from a human donor in good health. Some clones in this sample may be carry-over from other donors' samples.

This chain links TRBV6-2 or TRBV6-3 with TRBJ2-6. CDR1 and CDR2 (germline): MNHEY, SVGEGT. The length of the CDR3 is 15 residues. CDR3 loop: CASSYSRSGANVLTF.

The chain is built from TRBV28 and TRBJ2-7; the D call of TRBD1 rests on TCRdb alone, since no DNA is present to check it. CDR1 and CDR2 (germline): MDHEN, SYDVKM. The CDR3 has 14 amino acids. CDR3 region: CASTLQAVPYEQYF. The whole variable domain, filled in from reference TRBV28 and TRBJ2-7, reads DVKVTQSSRYLVKRTGEKVFLECVQDMDHENMFWYRQDPGLGLRLIYFSYDVKMKEKGDIPEGYSVSREKKERFSLILESASTNQTSMYLCASTLQAVPYEQYFGPGTRLTVT.